This T cell receptor beta chain comes out of a study of T cells in Graves' hyperthyroidism and ophthalmopathy. Using RNA transcripts as the source, TCR beta CDR3 regions were amplified. First-round RT-PCR with HTBI primers amplified the TCR CDR3 region. MiXCR, applied by TCRdb to the multiplex PCR reads, yields one record per CDR3 protein. The sample consists of approximately 270,000 distinct CDR3 sequences, roughly 15% of them appearing once. Per germline, CDR1 KGHSH and CDR2 LQKENI. CDR3 length: 15 amino acids. V was cut by 4 bases and J by 9 bases, with 19 bases left in between. Ten or more counts support this clonotype.

The sequenced sample was blood. V gene TRBV18 combines with J gene TRBJ2-1; TRBD1 might be the D (5 bases). This TCR was sampled from a woman aged 40 to 55 with Graves' hyperthyroidism that later progressed to Graves' ophthalmopathy. DNA of the CDR3: TGTGCCAGCTCACGCCTTGACAGCAGGCTTAGTGAGCAGTTCTTC. Its translation is CASSRLDSRLSEQFF.